This T cell receptor (beta chain) was identified during a study of tumor-infiltrating lymphocytes in localized non-small cell lung cancer. About the study: Some samples were collected after neoadjuvant chemotherapy; smokers, never-smokers and several histologies were included.

The CDR3 totals 15 residues. Germline lookup yields CDR1 SQVTM and CDR2 ANQGSEA. The V gene end was trimmed by 6 bases and the J gene end by 3 bases; junction bases not matched to a gene: 7. Turning to this clone: The antigen is unknown.

Produced via immunoSEQ multiplex PCR; TCRdb's table is partial and in-frame only. Of about 9,500 clones listed, approximately 79% are singletons. The study's findings and limits: Tumors had more T cell infiltration than uninvolved lung, per TCRbeta sequencing and CD3 counts. Only some patients had TCR sequencing, depending on available tissue. No T-cell fraction difference was seen between IM1 and IM2 tumors.

Sequenced sample: lung tumor tissue. The clonotype comes from a human donor with non-small cell lung cancer. The V call is TRBV29-1, the J call TRBJ2-3; TRBD2 agrees at 12 bases. DNA of the CDR3: TGCAGCGTGGGTTCTAGCGGGAGGGTAACAGATACGCAGTATTTT. It yields the protein CSVGSSGRVTDTQYF.